This TCR beta chain was observed in a study of T cell responses to AZD1222 COVID-19 vaccine. TCRdb keeps only in-frame clones here, not all; method: immunoSEQ multiplex PCR. The sample contains about 97,000 clones, about 89% of which appear only once. This CDR3 contains 13 residues. Germline CDR1 KGHSH, CDR2 LQKENI. The TCR originated in an adult in good health. The genes are TRBV18 and TRBJ2-1; D may be TRBD2 (5 bases). The sample in question was peripheral blood, obtained on day 0 of AZD1222 vaccination. This CDR3 reads CATRGSSYNEQFF. The CDR3 region has the DNA TGTGCTACCCGGGGTAGCTCCTACAATGAGCAGTTCTTC.